Below are 29 T cell receptor beta chains sequenced from a single sample in a study of beta chain features in type 1 diabetes. The investigators reverse transcribed all of the isolated RNA, so they sequenced expressed TCRB transcripts. The method was immunoSEQ multiplex PCR; TCRdb's version includes in-frame clones alone and lacks a portion of them. The table shows fewer than 150,000 clones, with 6.9% occurring only once. The source material was central memory CD4+ T cells from blood. These receptor sequences come from a woman under 40 in good health.

The sample holds a few counts of this clone. CDR3 protein: CASSEVSGNTIYF. CDR3 coding DNA: TGTGCCAGCAGTGAAGTCAGTGGAAACACCATATATTTT. The V gene is TRBV6-1, the J gene TRBJ1-3; D not resolved. The CDR3 runs 13 residues. Deletions cut 1 base from V and 3 bases from J, with 4 bases between. Germline V gives CDR1 MNHNS, CDR2 SASEGT.

This clone appeared many times. The chain recombines TRBV28 with TRBJ1-5; TRBD1 matches at 9 bases. V was clipped by 10 bases and J by 5 bases; unmatched bases: 6. This CDR3 is built from 13 residues. In germline, CDR1 is MDHEN, CDR2 SYDVKM. CDR3 loop: CAITDRGYQPQHF. CDR3 DNA: TGTGCCATCACGGACAGGGGTTATCAGCCCCAGCATTTT.

This clone has at least ten counts. CDR3 sequence: CASSQQTGLEQYF. The CDR3, as DNA: TGCGCCAGCAGCCAACAGACAGGGCTCGAGCAGTACTTC. V gene TRBV4-3 combines with J gene TRBJ2-7, with 7 bases fitting TRBD1. The germline CDR1 and CDR2 sequences are LGHNA and YSLEER. Unmatched junction bases numbered 4, after V lost 2 bases and J lost 6 bases. The CDR3 sequence is 13 residues long.

The V call is TRBV18, the J call TRBJ2-5; D unclear. CDR1 is KGHSH, CDR2 LQKENI, per germline. The CDR3 is made up of 14 amino acids. V shed 6 bases and J shed 3 bases, with 14 bases lying between them. CDR3 amino acids: CASSLSGPKETQYF. DNA of the CDR3: TGTGCCAGCTCCTTATCGGGTCCGAAAGAGACCCAGTACTTC.

In this sample, this clone turned up a few times. The rearrangement joins TRBV19 to TRBJ2-7; 8 bases map to TRBD2. The V gene's germline CDR1 is LNHDA and CDR2 SQIVND (reference sequence). CDR3 length: 15 residues. V was pared by 4 bases and J by 0 bases, with 5 bases of the junction left unmatched. CDR3 bases: TGTGCCAGTAGTAGAGCGGGAGTCTTCTCCTACGAGCAGTACTTC. The encoded protein is CASSRAGVFSYEQYF.

The chain carries TRBV19 and TRBJ1-4; D perhaps matches TRBD1 (6 bases). The germline V gene has CDR1 LNHDA and CDR2 SQIVND (reference sequence). This CDR3 has 13 residues. Trimming pared 8 bases from V and 4 bases from J, leaving 11 bases between. CDR3 region: CASQGTSNEKLFF. CDR3 DNA sequence: TGTGCCAGTCAAGGGACAAGTAATGAAAAACTGTTTTTT.

The chain uses TRBV6-5 and TRBJ2-7; D perhaps matches TRBD1 (6 bases). CDR1 is MNHEY, CDR2 SVGAGI, per germline. This CDR3 region has 14 residues. V was trimmed by 4 bases and J by 0 bases, leaving 10 bases between them. In nucleotides, the CDR3 is TGTGCCAGCAGTTCGACAGGAAACTCCTACGAGCAGTACTTC. Its translation: CASSSTGNSYEQYF.

The J gene is TRBJ2-7, the V gene TRBV7-2; 8 nucleotides match TRBD2. The CDR3 covers 15 residues. The J segment lost 2 bases and the V segment lost 1 base, leaving 4 bases of the junction unmatched. Germline CDR1 is SGHTA and CDR2 is FQGNSA. The CDR3 DNA reads as TGTGCCAGCAGCTTAGGAATAGCGGGAACCTACGAGCAGTACTTC. As protein: CASSLGIAGTYEQYF.

The chain is built from TRBV9 and TRBJ1-4; TRBD1 might be the D (5 bases). This CDR3 is built from 15 residues. With 3 bases removed from V and 4 bases from J, the gap between germline ends came to 13 bases. Germline V gene data show CDR1 as SGDLS and CDR2 as YYNGEE. This chain's CDR3 is CASSGGTGRNEKLFF. The CDR3 coding sequence is TGTGCCAGCAGCGGGGGCACAGGACGTAATGAAAAACTGTTTTTT.

This clone has more than one count but fewer than ten. The chain carries TRBV6-1 and TRBJ1-1; a weak D match, TRBD1 (6 bases). V was shortened by 4 bases and J by 6 bases, with 18 bases between the two germline ends. The CDR3 covers 15 residues. From germline, CDR1 is MNHNS and CDR2 SASEGT. CDR3 nucleotide sequence: TGTGCCAGCAGTGGAGGGGGGGCGGGGGACGCTGAAGCTTTCTTT. It is translated as CASSGGGAGDAEAFF.

J is TRBJ2-7 and V is TRBV7-2; D gene uncertain. The CDR3 totals 13 residues. The germline V gene encodes CDR1 SGHTA and CDR2 FQGNSA. The V gene lost 0 bases and the J gene lost 2 bases, with 5 bases spanning the gap. The DNA for the CDR3 is TGTGCCAGCAGCTTAGCCCCTCCCTACGAGCAGTACTTC. Its translation is CASSLAPPYEQYF.

This clone was seen a few times. V and J are TRBV7-9 and TRBJ2-7, with D maybe TRBD1 (6 bases). This CDR3 has 12 residues. The V gene lost 1 base and the J gene lost 9 bases, with 10 bases spanning the gap. CDR1 is SEHNR and CDR2 is FQNEAQ in the germline V gene (reference sequence). The chain's CDR3 is CASSLGLQGQYF. The CDR3, as DNA: TGTGCCAGCAGCTTAGGGCTACAGGGGCAGTACTTC.

This clone was observed a few times. The chain carries TRBV28 and TRBJ1-5; TRBD1 agrees at 10 bases. V lost 6 bases, J lost 1 base, and 6 bases stayed unmatched. The germline V gene encodes CDR1 MDHEN and CDR2 SYDVKM. The CDR3 loop spans 16 amino acids. The DNA for the CDR3 is TGTGCCAGCAGCCGAAGGACAGGGGGAAGCAATCAGCCCCAGCATTTT. It specifies CASSRRTGGSNQPQHF. Full variable domain (rest looked up from reference TRBV28 and TRBJ1-5): DVKVTQSSRYLVKRTGEKVFLECVQDMDHENMFWYRQDPGLGLRLIYFSYDVKMKEKGDIPEGYSVSREKKERFSLILESASTNQTSMYLCASSRRTGGSNQPQHFGDGTRLSIL.

The rearrangement uses TRBV4-2 and TRBJ2-5; TRBD2 agrees at 13 bases. Germline loops: CDR1 LGHNA, CDR2 YNFKEQ. The CDR3 has 17 residues. After removal of 0 bases from V and 3 bases from J, the junction contained 4 bases not matched to a gene. CDR3 bases: TGTGCCAGCAGCCAAGATGGACTAGCGGGGGCCAAAGAGACCCAGTACTTC. Protein product: CASSQDGLAGAKETQYF.

This clone was seen a few times. The J gene is TRBJ2-1, the V gene TRBV13; the D gene is possibly TRBD2 (6 bases). The CDR3 is 17 residues long. Trimming took 0 bases from V and 2 from J, leaving 14 bases between them. Germline CDR1 is PRHDT and CDR2 is FYEKMQ (reference sequence). This chain's CDR3 is CASSLGPPGVPYNEQFF. CDR3 DNA sequence: TGTGCCAGCAGCTTAGGCCCCCCGGGAGTACCCTACAATGAGCAGTTCTTC.

This chain joins TRBV5-6 and TRBJ1-1; D not certain. This CDR3 region has 15 residues. Germline assignment: CDR1 SGHDT and CDR2 YYEEEE. Trimming shortened V by 0 bases and J by 4 bases, and 13 bases separated the two germline ends. This chain's CDR3 is CASSLAPDKSTEAFF. For the CDR3, the DNA is TGTGCCAGCAGCTTGGCTCCCGATAAGAGCACTGAAGCTTTCTTT.

This chain joins TRBV27 and TRBJ2-7, with 9 positions matching TRBD2. CDR1 and CDR2 (germline): MNHEY, SMNVEV (reference sequence). The V and J ends lost 7 bases and 0 bases, in that order; junction bases with no gene match: 4. The CDR3 extends over 14 amino acids. This chain's CDR3 is CASTPSGNSYEQYF. The CDR3 DNA reads as TGTGCCAGCACCCCTAGCGGGAACTCCTACGAGCAGTACTTC.

The J gene is TRBJ2-3, the V gene TRBV5-1, with TRBD2 matching over 8 bases. Germline CDR1 and CDR2: SGHRS and YFSETQ. V shed 2 bases and J 2 bases; nucleotides not matched to a gene: 4. The length of the CDR3 is 15 residues. Written as DNA, the CDR3 is TGCGCCAGCAGCTTCCTAGCGGGTTCCACAGATACGCAGTATTTT. It codes for CASSFLAGSTDTQYF.

A single count supports this clone. The V call is TRBV6-1, the J call TRBJ2-3, with 10 bases matching TRBD2. Looked up from germline, CDR1 is MNHNS and CDR2 is SASEGT. Trimming at V came to 2 bases and at J to 6 bases, leaving 11 bases not matched to a gene. The CDR3 has 17 residues. The CDR3 DNA is TGTGCCAGCAGTGAAACACGGGCTAGCGGGAGAAGGGATACGCAGTATTTT. It translates to CASSETRASGRRDTQYF.

This chain links TRBV2 with TRBJ2-5; TRBD2 aligns across 8 bases. The germline CDR1 and CDR2 sequences are SNHLY and FYNNEI. The CDR3 spans 13 residues. V gave up 7 bases and J gave up 5 bases; unmatched junction bases: 6. CDR3 bases: TGTGCCAGCAAGCGGGAGCCCCTTGAGACCCAGTACTTC. This sequence encodes CASKREPLETQYF.

CDR3 protein: CASWGAGAAEAFF. The DNA for the CDR3 is TGTGCCAGCTGGGGAGCAGGGGCGGCTGAAGCTTTCTTT. The chain recombines TRBV6-1 with TRBJ1-1; tentative D call: TRBD1 (6 bases). V lost 8 bases and J 6 bases, leaving 16 bases between the germline ends. The length of the CDR3 is 13 residues. The germline gives CDR1 MNHNS, CDR2 SASEGT.

This clone was picked up a small number of times. The rearrangement joins TRBV14 to TRBJ2-7; perhaps TRBD2 as D (6 bases). The CDR3 covers 14 residues. Germline assignment: CDR1 SGHDN and CDR2 FVKESK. The ends were cut back, 3 bases at V and 0 bases at J, with 9 bases in the middle. The CDR3 reads CASSQAGGSYEQYF. The DNA of the CDR3 is TGTGCCAGCAGCCAGGCCGGGGGCTCCTACGAGCAGTACTTC.

This clone was observed a handful of times. The chain combines TRBV6-6 with TRBJ2-7, with a possible D match to TRBD2 (5 bases). Trimming stripped 6 bases from V and 9 bases from J, with 15 bases between. The germline V gene encodes CDR1 MNHNY and CDR2 SVGAGI (reference sequence). The CDR3 runs 12 residues. CDR3 sequence reads: CASSKTGAGQYF. The CDR3 DNA reads TGTGCCAGCAGCAAGACTGGCGCGGGGCAGTACTTC.

The chain carries TRBV11-2 and TRBJ2-1; D is perhaps TRBD2 (5 bases). The germline V gene encodes CDR1 SGHAT and CDR2 FQNNGV. V was shortened by 1 base and J by 8 bases, with 21 bases between the two germline ends. The CDR3 runs 17 residues. CDR3 bases: TGTGCCAGCAGCTTAGGATTATCCAGCGGTTCGCGGGATGAGCAGTTCTTC. Translated: CASSLGLSSGSRDEQFF.

V usage is TRBV7-2 and J usage is TRBJ2-5; 7 bases align to TRBD2. This CDR3 has 15 amino acids. Per the germline V gene, CDR1 is SGHTA and CDR2 is FQGNSA. The ends lost 0 bases at V and 5 bases at J; junction bases unmatched: 6. The CDR3: CASSLATTGGETQYF. The CDR3 DNA reads as TGTGCCAGCAGCTTAGCGACAACCGGGGGGGAGACCCAGTACTTC.

The chain couples TRBV2 to TRBJ1-2, with a possible D match to TRBD1 (6 bases). The V and J ends lost 1 base and 0 bases respectively, with 6 bases between them. The CDR3 consists of 14 residues. Germline CDR1 SNHLY, CDR2 FYNNEI. Written as DNA, the CDR3 is TGTGCCAGCAGTGAAGGGGACACTAACTATGGCTACACCTTC. Protein product: CASSEGDTNYGYTF.

This clone was seen at least ten times. The J gene is TRBJ1-1, the V gene TRBV28, with 7 bases aligning to TRBD1. Germline assignment: CDR1 MDHEN and CDR2 SYDVKM. The CDR3 has 12 residues. Germline trimming cut 9 bases from V and 8 bases from J; bases unmatched to any gene: 9. CDR3 protein: CARPTGVGEAFF. CDR3 nucleotide sequence: TGTGCCAGACCAACAGGGGTGGGCGAAGCTTTCTTT.

This clone has more than one count but fewer than ten. This rearrangement joins TRBV29-1 to TRBJ2-1, with 12 bases fitting TRBD2. This CDR3 is built from 14 residues. Trimming removed 3 bases from V and 8 bases from J; junction bases left unmatched: 5. Germline-derived CDR1 and CDR2 are SQVTM and ANQGSEA. The CDR3 sequence is CSVEASGRGYEQFF. The CDR3 coding sequence is TGCAGCGTTGAGGCTAGCGGGAGGGGTTATGAGCAGTTCTTC.

The chain carries TRBV6-5 and TRBJ2-5; 7 positions agree with TRBD2. The V gene end was trimmed by 2 bases and the J gene end by 4 bases; junction bases not matched to a gene: 1. CDR3 length: 13 amino acids. Germline assignment: CDR1 MNHEY and CDR2 SVGAGI. This chain's CDR3 is CASSYGRGETQYF. The CDR3 DNA follows: TGTGCCAGCAGTTACGGGAGGGGAGAGACCCAGTACTTC.